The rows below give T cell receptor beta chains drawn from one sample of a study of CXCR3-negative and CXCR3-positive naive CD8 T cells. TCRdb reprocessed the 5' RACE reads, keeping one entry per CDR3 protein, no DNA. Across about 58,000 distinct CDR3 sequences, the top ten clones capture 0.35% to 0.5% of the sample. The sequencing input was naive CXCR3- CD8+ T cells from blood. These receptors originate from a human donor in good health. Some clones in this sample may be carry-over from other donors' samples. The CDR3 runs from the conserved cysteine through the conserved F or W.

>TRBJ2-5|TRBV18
CASSPDRGPIQETQYF
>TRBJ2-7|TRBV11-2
CASSLDFGRGYEQYF
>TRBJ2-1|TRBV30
CAWSSGQGYNEQFF
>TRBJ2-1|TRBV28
CASSLFNEQFF
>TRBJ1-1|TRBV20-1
CSASYTDRYTEAFF
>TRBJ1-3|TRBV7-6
CASSRGRSSGNTIYF
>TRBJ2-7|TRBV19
CASSPSGGAYEQYF
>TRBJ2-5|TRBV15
CATSSVSEKPQETQYF
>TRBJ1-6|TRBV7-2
CASSLSTGLRSPLHF
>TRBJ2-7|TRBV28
CASSQPGTSGGQGYEQYF
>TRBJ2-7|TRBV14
CASSQPMTGSYEQYF
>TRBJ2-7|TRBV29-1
CSVEAGTTASYEQYF
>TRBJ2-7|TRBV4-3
CASSHDRGNSYEQYF
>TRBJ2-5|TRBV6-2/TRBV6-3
CASSPETSGGPLRETQYF
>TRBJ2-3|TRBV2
CARPTSGGADTQYF
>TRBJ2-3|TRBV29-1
CSALGSGADTQYF
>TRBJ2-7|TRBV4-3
CASSQEGEYEQYF
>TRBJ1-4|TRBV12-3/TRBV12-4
CASSLSGLDRNKKLFF
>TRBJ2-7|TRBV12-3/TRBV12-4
CASSLIATGDSYEQYF
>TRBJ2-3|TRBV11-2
CASSSETDTQYF
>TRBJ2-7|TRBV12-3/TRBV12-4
CASSFGGPEQYF
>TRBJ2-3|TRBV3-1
CASSQHRDGADTQYF
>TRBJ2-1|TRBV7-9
CASEGLAGGEQFF
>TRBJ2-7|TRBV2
CASSDHPSGSSYEQYF
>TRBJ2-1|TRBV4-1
CASSPLGQEGMDEQFF
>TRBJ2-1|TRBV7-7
CASSSTGENEQFF
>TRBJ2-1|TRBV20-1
CSARLGGEQFF
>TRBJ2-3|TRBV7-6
CASSRQAGAMTGTDTQYF
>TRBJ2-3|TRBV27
CASSTVPTTDTQYF
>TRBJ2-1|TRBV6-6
CASSLGQGLGEQFF
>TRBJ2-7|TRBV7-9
CASSPETFAYEQYF
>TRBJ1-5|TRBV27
CASSLSWDRGSQPQHF
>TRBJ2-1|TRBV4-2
CASSQLAGGPYNEQFF
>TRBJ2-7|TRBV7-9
CASSLFYEQYF
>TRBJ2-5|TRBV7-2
CASSLGEGWETQYF
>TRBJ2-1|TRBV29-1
CSVMLRGYGSYNEQFF
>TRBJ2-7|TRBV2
CASSEDGSYEQYF
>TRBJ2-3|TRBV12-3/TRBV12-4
CASSPTGSTDTQYF
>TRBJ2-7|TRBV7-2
CASSDGSIGTLARSYEQYF
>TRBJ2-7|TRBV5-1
CASSSPRDRVLDEQYF
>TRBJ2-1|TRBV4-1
CATEAGEPLSSYNEQFF
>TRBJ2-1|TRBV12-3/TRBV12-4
CASSTPSSYNEQFF
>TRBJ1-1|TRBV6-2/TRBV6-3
CASSAAENTEAFF
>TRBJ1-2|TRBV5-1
CASSAGTGFGYTF
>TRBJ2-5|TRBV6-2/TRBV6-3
CASSSMDSWVLYF
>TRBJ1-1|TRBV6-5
CASSYSIGGEGTEAFF
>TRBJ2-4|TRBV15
CATSRVTASEDIQYF
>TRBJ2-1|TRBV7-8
CASSPSSRSYNEQFF
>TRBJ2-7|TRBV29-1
CSVVQGPSSEQYF
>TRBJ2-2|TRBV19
CASSEDRSNTGELFF
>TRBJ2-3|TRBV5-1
CASSLGTSPADTQYF
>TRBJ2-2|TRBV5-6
CASSVVNTGELFF
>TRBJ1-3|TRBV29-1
CSVVDRGDSGNTIYF
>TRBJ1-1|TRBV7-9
CASRSGTGHQWAEAFF
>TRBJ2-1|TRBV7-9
CASSLTTGKAEQFF
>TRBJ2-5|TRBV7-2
CASSLALWRGTPGETQYF
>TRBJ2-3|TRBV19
CASSISYGVALADTQYF